Listed below are T cell receptor beta chains from one sample, sequenced in a study of CD4+ T cells in melanoma. Sequencing was performed with immunoSEQ multiplex PCR; in TCRdb, only in-frame clones are kept and a portion is missing. Found here are about 10,000 clones, about 68% of them singletons; the top ten hold around 22%. Sequenced sample: cells from a culture (not recorded whether cultured in vitro). The origin of the receptors is a human donor with melanoma. Each CDR3 is given with its conserved first and last residue. The D gene is left open where the match is weak. Clone size appears in some rows only: once, few, many, or a class for an expanded clone.

-	TRBV18	-	TRBJ2-1	CASSRTDSPSNEQFF
TRBD1	TRBV29-1	-	TRBJ1-5	CSVLGTAGQPQHF
TRBD1	TRBV5-1	few	TRBJ1-6	CASRPDRGISPLHF
-	TRBV25-1	-	TRBJ2-1	CASSGDINEQFF
-	TRBV6-5	-	TRBJ2-3	CASSYQGSIGTDTQYF
-	TRBV30	-	TRBJ1-5	CAWSVNDNQPQHF
TRBD2	TRBV30	-	TRBJ2-5	CAWRGGRGGLETQYF
-	TRBV19	-	TRBJ1-5	CASSPLGQGISNQPQHF
TRBD2	TRBV10-3	-	TRBJ2-7	CANQLAGGYEQYF
-	TRBV5-1	-	TRBJ2-7	CASSLGAGVGEQYF
-	TRBV4-2	few	TRBJ1-6	CASSQDRSNSPLHF
TRBD2	TRBV19	-	TRBJ2-1	CASKPGGSYNEQFF
TRBD1	TRBV7-8	-	TRBJ1-1	CASSLTGQGLTEAFF
TRBD1	TRBV5-6	few	TRBJ1-1	CASSLGTATEAFF
-	TRBV7-3	-	TRBJ2-5	CASTPSGSETQYF
-	TRBV5-1	-	TRBJ1-6	CAISRDTNSPLHF
TRBD2	TRBV18	-	TRBJ2-2	CASSPSGGSGELFF
-	TRBV5-1	-	TRBJ2-5	CASSPGKHRAPETQYF
-	TRBV5-1	few	TRBJ2-2	CASSWGTSGELFF
-	TRBV15	-	TRBJ1-1	CATSRERREAEAFF
TRBD1	TRBV5-4	-	TRBJ1-2	CASSPQKGGTALPSNYGYTF
TRBD1	TRBV19	-	TRBJ2-7	CASSSQAGTVDRQYF
-	TRBV6-5	few	TRBJ1-5	CASWGAGNQPQHF
-	TRBV7-3	-	TRBJ2-6	CASSLRAQVGANVLTF
-	TRBV11-3	-	TRBJ2-1	CASSLSLYNEQFF
TRBD2	TRBV6-1	-	TRBJ2-3	CASISGDSFSDTQYF
TRBD1	TRBV11-2	-	TRBJ1-2	CASSLQGQGGYGYTF
-	TRBV11-2	-	TRBJ1-2	CASSFMDKGNYGYTF
-	TRBV15	-	TRBJ2-7	CATSSTRLGQTKSSYEQYF
TRBD1	TRBV11-2	-	TRBJ2-4	CASSSTTGGVIQYF
TRBD1	TRBV19	-	TRBJ1-2	CASSPGTGKKRNGYTF
TRBD1	TRBV7-9	-	TRBJ1-2	CASSLGSGQGNYGYTF
-	TRBV18	-	TRBJ1-1	CASSPGRGPLLNTEAFF
-	TRBV5-1	-	TRBJ2-2	CASSLVGLGTGELFF
-	TRBV19	-	TRBJ1-4	CASSIGSRQPNEKLFF
-	TRBV5-1	-	TRBJ2-2	CASSLGGFTGELFF
TRBD2	TRBV7-2	-	TRBJ2-1	CASSLLAGGHSEQFF
-	TRBV6-1	-	TRBJ2-3	CASRAGASTDTQYF
-	TRBV18	-	TRBJ2-3	CASREGGGTDTQYF
-	TRBV11-2	-	TRBJ1-4	CASSLSRIATNEKLFF
-	TRBV28	once	TRBJ1-1	CASSLNPRFEAFF
TRBD1	TRBV5-1	-	TRBJ1-4	CASSVRGQNEKLFF
-	TRBV10-2	few	TRBJ1-2	CASSESQDYGYTF
-	TRBV7-9	medium-sized	TRBJ1-1	CASSPKTGNTEAFF
-	TRBV2	-	TRBJ2-3	CASGLRGSTDTQYF
-	TRBV5-1	-	TRBJ1-2	CASSLGTGLTGYTF
-	TRBV6-5	-	TRBJ1-2	CASRGSYGYTF
TRBD1	TRBV6-5	-	TRBJ1-1	CASSAGQYEAFF
-	TRBV7-8	-	TRBJ1-1	CASSLRHSNTEAFF
-	TRBV18	-	TRBJ2-2	CASSLSWDRTGELFF